Below are 10 T cell receptor beta chains sequenced from a single sample in a study of CD4+ T cells in melanoma. Assay: immunoSEQ multiplex PCR; the TCRdb copy retains only in-frame clones and omits some. The sample yields around 100,000 clones, around 93% seen once. The sample consisted of peripheral blood. These receptors originate from a human donor with melanoma.

The chain recombines TRBV15 with TRBJ2-5; D unresolved. The V gene lost 0 bases and the J gene lost 3 bases, with 5 bases spanning the gap. Germline V gene lookup returns CDR1 LNHNV and CDR2 YYDKDF (reference sequence). This CDR3 has 13 residues. The CDR3 here is CATSRDEEETQYF. The CDR3 DNA reads as TGTGCCACCAGCAGAGATGAGGAAGAGACCCAGTACTTC.

This chain joins TRBV7-2 and TRBJ2-1; D call uncertain. Deletions cut 0 bases from V and 3 bases from J, with 6 bases between. The germline CDR1 and CDR2 sequences are SGHTA and FQGNSA. The length of the CDR3 is 14 residues. CDR3 sequence (DNA): TGTGCCAGCAGCTTAGCCCCTGACTACAATGAGCAGTTCTTC. It yields the protein CASSLAPDYNEQFF. The full variable domain, in which reference TRBV7-2 and TRBJ2-1 provide the parts outside the CDR3, is GAGVSQSPSNKVTEKGKDVELRCDPISGHTALYWYRQSLGQGLEFLIYFQGNSAPDKSGLPSDRFSAERTGGSVSTLTIQRTQQEDSAVYLCASSLAPDYNEQFFGPGTRLTVL.

The V gene is TRBV30, the J gene TRBJ2-7; unclear D gene. Trimming cost V 0 bases and J 6 bases, with 18 bases left between them. Germline loops: CDR1 GTSNPN, CDR2 SVGIG (reference sequence). This CDR3 comprises 15 residues. CDR3 sequence reads: CAWSVQSAPLSEQYF. As DNA, the CDR3 is TGTGCCTGGAGTGTACAGTCAGCGCCGCTCTCCGAGCAGTACTTC.

The V call is TRBV29-1, the J call TRBJ1-3; the D is unclear. Per germline, CDR1 SQVTM and CDR2 ANQGSEA. The ends were cut back, 7 bases at V and 0 bases at J, with 13 bases in the middle. The CDR3 has 14 amino acids. The CDR3 loop is CSARGDYSGNTIYF. In DNA form, the CDR3 reads TGCAGCGCCAGAGGAGACTACTCTGGAAACACCATATATTTT.

For the CDR3, the DNA is TGTGCCAGCAGCTCACTTGGCCGGGGAAGCTCCTACGAGCAGTACTTC. Its translation is CASSSLGRGSSYEQYF. The V call is TRBV7-6, the J call TRBJ2-7; TRBD2 is a possible D gene (5 bases). V shed 4 bases and J shed 0 bases, with 16 bases lying between them. CDR1 is SGHVS, CDR2 FNYEAQ, per germline. The CDR3 spans 16 residues. Drawing the rest from reference TRBV7-6 and TRBJ2-7, the complete variable domain is GAGVSQSPRYKVTKRGQDVALRCDPISGHVSLYWYRQALGQGPEFLTYFNYEAQQDKSGLPNDRFSAERPEGSISTLTIQRTEQRDSAMYRCASSSLGRGSSYEQYFGPGTRLTVT.

The sample holds a few counts of this clone. The junction departs from germline at one end; a sequencing error may be responsible. V is TRBV6-1 and J is TRBJ2-7; 12 bases align to TRBD2. Germline V gene lookup returns CDR1 MNHNS and CDR2 SASEGT. This CDR3 comprises 13 residues. The CDR3 reads CASSEIRLAGVDF. The CDR3 nucleotides read TGTGCCAGCAGTGAAATAAGACTAGCGGGAGTTGACTTC.

V is TRBV11-3 and J is TRBJ2-3; 8 bases line up with TRBD2. The CDR3 is 18 amino acids. The V and J ends lost 5 bases and 6 bases, in that order; junction bases with no gene match: 19. Germline CDR1 reads SGHNT; CDR2 reads YENEEA. CDR3 sequence reads: CASSPHRPPAGEGDTQYF. DNA for the CDR3: TGTGCCAGCAGCCCCCACCGCCCTCCAGCGGGGGAGGGGGATACGCAGTATTTT.

V is TRBV7-3 and J is TRBJ2-1; 10 bases match TRBD2. This CDR3 spans 16 amino acids. V was clipped by 2 bases and J by 3 bases; unmatched bases: 4. CDR1 SGHTA and CDR2 FQGTGA come from the germline V gene. In DNA, the CDR3 is TGTGCCAGCAGCTTAGGTGCTAGCGGGGGCTACAATGAGCAGTTCTTC. Amino acid sequence: CASSLGASGGYNEQFF.

The chain links TRBV28 to TRBJ1-5; the D gene is possibly TRBD1 (6 bases). V dropped 5 bases and J dropped 6 bases, with 20 bases sitting between them. Per the germline V gene, CDR1 is MDHEN and CDR2 is SYDVKM. The CDR3 consists of 16 residues. DNA for the CDR3: TGTGCCAGCAGTCACCGGGGGCAGGGGATGGGTCAGCCCCAGCATTTT. It translates to CASSHRGQGMGQPQHF.

This clone has a single count. The chain is built from TRBV4-3 and TRBJ1-2; D possibly corresponds to TRBD1 (6 bases). Per the germline V gene, CDR1 is LGHNA and CDR2 is YSLEER. CDR3 length equals 16 residues. V lost 0 bases to trimming and J lost 5 bases, with 16 bases between them. The CDR3 loop reads CASSQDLSGGHYGYTF. DNA for the CDR3: TGCGCCAGCAGCCAAGATCTTTCGGGGGGACATTATGGCTACACCTTC.